These T cell receptor beta chains were read from a single sample in a study of patients and donors after allogeneic stem cell transplantation. TCRdb re-called the RT-PCR reads through MiXCR, storing one row per CDR3 protein. The sample consists of some 92,000 distinct CDR3 sequences, about 48% of them appearing once. Sequencing used blood, either unsorted or a sorted T cell fraction (not recorded which). The receptors derive from a human donor who was either an allogeneic HSCT recipient or a stem cell or donor lymphocyte infusion donor (not recorded which). It is not recorded whose cells these are; they may come from a transplant donor. CDR3s include the opening cysteine and the closing phenylalanine or tryptophan.

j_call: TRBJ1-5
v_call: TRBV12-3/TRBV12-4
cdr3_aa: CASSQGGQPHQPQHF

j_call: TRBJ2-1
v_call: TRBV20-1
cdr3_aa: CSALPSGSYNEQFF

j_call: TRBJ1-1
v_call: TRBV10-3
cdr3_aa: CAISEFTGKTNTEAFF

j_call: TRBJ2-2
v_call: TRBV20-1
cdr3_aa: CSARDLQTNTGELFF

j_call: TRBJ1-1
v_call: TRBV6-5
cdr3_aa: CASSSGYRTTEAFF

j_call: TRBJ2-5
v_call: TRBV6-2/TRBV6-3
cdr3_aa: CASSYSRTWYF

j_call: TRBJ1-5
v_call: TRBV24-1
cdr3_aa: CATSDGTVAQPQHF

j_call: TRBJ2-1
v_call: TRBV5-1
cdr3_aa: CASSLPQVKNEQFF

j_call: TRBJ1-1
v_call: TRBV5-5
cdr3_aa: CASSLDLRRAFF

j_call: TRBJ1-4
v_call: TRBV4-2
cdr3_aa: CASSQTGQGPARGEKLFF

j_call: TRBJ1-1
v_call: TRBV7-2
cdr3_aa: CASSPQGVHTEAFF

j_call: TRBJ1-1
v_call: TRBV27
cdr3_aa: CASSLAGGDEAFF

j_call: TRBJ1-1
v_call: TRBV9
cdr3_aa: CASSDRGLGTEAFF

j_call: TRBJ1-1
v_call: TRBV5-1
cdr3_aa: CASSMGRNTEAFF

j_call: TRBJ1-1
v_call: TRBV7-9
cdr3_aa: CASSFTHRDGTEAFF

j_call: TRBJ1-1
v_call: TRBV5-1
cdr3_aa: CASSFSQEMNTEAFF

j_call: TRBJ1-1
v_call: TRBV12-3/TRBV12-4
cdr3_aa: CASSLNNIRTGWGNTEAFF

j_call: TRBJ1-4
v_call: TRBV27
cdr3_aa: CASSSLYRGEKLFF

j_call: TRBJ2-3
v_call: TRBV20-1
cdr3_aa: CSARDGGTQYF

j_call: TRBJ1-5
v_call: TRBV4-3
cdr3_aa: CASSPSWAGQAYNQPQHF

j_call: TRBJ1-5
v_call: TRBV7-6
cdr3_aa: CASSLWGSNQPQHF

j_call: TRBJ2-7
v_call: TRBV14
cdr3_aa: CASSPNYRDYEQYF

j_call: TRBJ1-1
v_call: TRBV11-3
cdr3_aa: CASSLRGDTEAFF

j_call: TRBJ2-5
v_call: TRBV29-1
cdr3_aa: CSVSEGLAGGETQYF

j_call: TRBJ1-3
v_call: TRBV19
cdr3_aa: CASSDVTASGNTIYF

j_call: TRBJ1-1
v_call: TRBV28
cdr3_aa: CASSSPWTGLTEAFF

j_call: TRBJ1-5
v_call: TRBV15
cdr3_aa: CATSRVWTGDPYSNQPQHF

j_call: TRBJ1-2
v_call: TRBV4-3
cdr3_aa: CASSQLGQGINYGYTF

j_call: TRBJ1-3
v_call: TRBV4-2
cdr3_aa: CASSQVFGGSGNTIYF

j_call: TRBJ1-5
v_call: TRBV20-1
cdr3_aa: CSWGGNQPQHF

j_call: TRBJ1-2
v_call: TRBV6-2/TRBV6-3
cdr3_aa: CASRPDLLTGTYGYTF

j_call: TRBJ1-6
v_call: TRBV28
cdr3_aa: CASSFLRWSSSYNSPLHF

j_call: TRBJ1-1
v_call: TRBV7-9
cdr3_aa: CASSLGAGMNTEAFF

j_call: TRBJ1-1
v_call: TRBV20-1
cdr3_aa: CSAADRLNTEAFF

j_call: TRBJ1-6
v_call: TRBV7-2
cdr3_aa: CASSLVASSGNSPLHF

j_call: TRBJ1-3
v_call: TRBV6-5
cdr3_aa: CASSYSKTASGNTIYF

j_call: TRBJ2-5
v_call: TRBV2
cdr3_aa: CASFGVETQYF

j_call: TRBJ1-1
v_call: TRBV20-1
cdr3_aa: CSAIGIRDRDTEAFF

j_call: TRBJ2-3
v_call: TRBV20-1
cdr3_aa: CSARGAVYSWDTQYF

j_call: TRBJ2-5
v_call: TRBV29-1
cdr3_aa: CSVRGRETQYF

j_call: TRBJ2-4
v_call: TRBV27
cdr3_aa: CASSLIPPAKNIQYF

j_call: TRBJ2-1
v_call: TRBV29-1
cdr3_aa: CSLTSGIYNEQFF

j_call: TRBJ1-2
v_call: TRBV7-2
cdr3_aa: CASSFSDRDMGYTF

j_call: TRBJ1-5
v_call: TRBV4-3
cdr3_aa: CASSQERQTYQPQHF

j_call: TRBJ1-3
v_call: TRBV6-5
cdr3_aa: CASSERPRSAGNTIYF

j_call: TRBJ1-3
v_call: TRBV12-3/TRBV12-4
cdr3_aa: CASSFPGTSSGNTIYF

j_call: TRBJ1-6
v_call: TRBV27
cdr3_aa: CASSSLGTGHSPLHF

j_call: TRBJ1-1
v_call: TRBV3-1
cdr3_aa: CASSPHPQEAFF

j_call: TRBJ1-1
v_call: TRBV4-2
cdr3_aa: CASSPPRGSITEAFF

j_call: TRBJ1-4
v_call: TRBV3-1
cdr3_aa: CASSHGRINEKLFF

j_call: TRBJ1-3
v_call: TRBV5-1
cdr3_aa: CASSFQEGSTIYF

j_call: TRBJ2-3
v_call: TRBV12-3/TRBV12-4
cdr3_aa: CASSWGQITDTQYF

j_call: TRBJ2-1
v_call: TRBV20-1
cdr3_aa: CSAPSHRYHEQFF

j_call: TRBJ1-5
v_call: TRBV20-1
cdr3_aa: CSALDRPLIGAQHF

j_call: TRBJ1-3
v_call: TRBV7-8
cdr3_aa: CASSFSRTAGNTKYF

j_call: TRBJ1-1
v_call: TRBV4-1
cdr3_aa: CASSRSRARQLFREAFF

j_call: TRBJ1-4
v_call: TRBV28
cdr3_aa: CASSFGSRTKIFPHSTNEKLFF

j_call: TRBJ1-5
v_call: TRBV12-3/TRBV12-4
cdr3_aa: CASSVTGPQHF

j_call: TRBJ1-1
v_call: TRBV12-3/TRBV12-4
cdr3_aa: CASRTPDRMNTEAFF